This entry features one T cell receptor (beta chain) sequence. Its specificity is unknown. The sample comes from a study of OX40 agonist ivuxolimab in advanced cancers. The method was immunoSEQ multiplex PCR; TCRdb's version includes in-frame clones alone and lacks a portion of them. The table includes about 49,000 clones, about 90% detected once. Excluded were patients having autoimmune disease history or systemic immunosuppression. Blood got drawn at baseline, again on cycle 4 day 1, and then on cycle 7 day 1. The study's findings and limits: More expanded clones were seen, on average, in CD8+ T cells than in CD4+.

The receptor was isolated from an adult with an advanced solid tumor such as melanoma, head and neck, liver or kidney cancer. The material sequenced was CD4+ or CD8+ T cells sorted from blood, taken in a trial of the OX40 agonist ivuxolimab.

Here the CDR3 DNA reads TGTGCCAGCAGCCTCTCCGGGACCAGCACAGATACGCAGTATTTT. Translated: CASSLSGTSTDTQYF. The chain carries TRBV11-3 and TRBJ2-3; D may match TRBD1 or TRBD2 (5 bases each). V lost 5 bases to trimming and J lost 0 bases, with 12 bases between them. This CDR3 region has 15 residues. Germline V CDR1 and CDR2: SGHNT, YENEEA.